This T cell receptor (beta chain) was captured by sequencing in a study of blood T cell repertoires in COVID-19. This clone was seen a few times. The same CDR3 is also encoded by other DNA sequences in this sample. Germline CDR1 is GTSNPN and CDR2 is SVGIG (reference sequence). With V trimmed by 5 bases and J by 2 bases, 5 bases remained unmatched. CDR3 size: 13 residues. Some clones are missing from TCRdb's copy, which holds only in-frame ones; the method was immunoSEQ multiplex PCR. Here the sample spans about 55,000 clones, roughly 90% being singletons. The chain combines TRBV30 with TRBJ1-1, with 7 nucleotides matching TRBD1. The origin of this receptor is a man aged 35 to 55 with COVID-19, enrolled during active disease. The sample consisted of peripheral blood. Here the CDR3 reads CAWSRQGNTEAFF. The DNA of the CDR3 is TGTGCCTGGTCGAGACAGGGAAACACTGAAGCTTTCTTT.